This T cell receptor beta chain stems from a study of blood T cell repertoires in COVID-19. About the study: COVID-19 samples collected from the United States, Italy and Spain covered acute and convalescent phases. The cDNA or gDNA used as material had been derived from T cells, B-cell-depleted T cells, or PBMCs.

Per the original data handling: Researchers report that nucleated cell counts were estimated from reference gene primer amplification. The method was immunoSEQ multiplex PCR; TCRdb's version includes in-frame clones alone and lacks a portion of them. Clone size and V and J calls were adopted from that table, with D and trimming inferred from the DNA. This table has some 350,000 clones, almost 90% appearing once. The CDR3 is 13 amino acids. V was clipped by 1 base and J by 9 bases, with 12 bases between them. Looked up from germline, CDR1 is LGHNA and CDR2 is YNFKEQ. This TCR came from a man between 18 and 35 years old with active or convalescent COVID-19. Sequencing was done on a sample of peripheral blood. The rearrangement uses TRBV4-2 and TRBJ1-2; TRBD1 might be the D (6 bases). The CDR3 bases are TGTGCCAGCAGCCAAGTGGGAGGGGACAGCTACACCTTC. It is translated as CASSQVGGDSYTF.